One and the same sample provided the 2 T cell receptor beta chains below, sequenced in a study of control samples from healthy donors and cancer patients. Method: immunoSEQ multiplex PCR; TCRdb's copy keeps in-frame clones and lacks some. The sample yields about 82,000 clones, around 89% seen once. Source material: blood. The receptors come from a man aged 50 or older in good health.

The V and J genes are TRBV3-1 (or the pseudogene TRBV3-2) and TRBJ2-5; 11 nucleotides line up with TRBD2. Trimming at V came to 4 bases and at J to 4 bases, leaving 5 bases not matched to a gene. The CDR3 is 15 residues long. Germline CDR1 is LGHDT and CDR2 is YNNKEL (reference sequence). CDR3 sequence reads: CASSPSGGQGETQYF. The CDR3 coding sequence is TGTGCCAGCAGCCCTAGCGGGGGGCAAGGAGAGACCCAGTACTTC.

The J gene is TRBJ2-1, the V gene TRBV5-1; D is uncertain. Germline V gene lookup returns CDR1 SGHRS and CDR2 YFSETQ. This CDR3 contains 15 residues. Trimming left V 0 bases short and J 0 bases short, with 7 bases between. CDR3 loop: CASSLVVSSYNEQFF. DNA of the CDR3: TGCGCCAGCAGCTTGGTTGTGAGCTCCTACAATGAGCAGTTCTTC.